A single sample gave rise to the 22 T cell receptor beta chains below, sequenced in a study of tumor-infiltrating lymphocytes in primary liver carcinoma. Making TCR beta cDNA involved approximately 0.5 ug total RNA and a constant-region primer. Three nested multiplex PCR rounds, a slightly modified ARM-PCR, produced the libraries for TCR beta. A C-beta reverse primer and TRBV1-TRBV30 forward primers served in each of the first two PCR rounds, at approximately 10 cycles apiece. TCRdb passed the multiplex PCR reads through MiXCR, listing each CDR3 protein once. This sample has approximately 110,000 distinct CDR3 sequences, with around 60% found just once. Co-extraction yielded RNA and DNA from 20-30 mg of unsorted bulk tissue. What was sequenced was liver tumor tissue from sampling region 1. Subset of the sample: tumor region T1, superior pole. Source of these receptors: a woman aged 55-75 years with primary liver carcinoma and hepatitis B virus infection.

As to this clonotype: A read error may be the cause here, since a much bigger clone is one base away. This chain joins TRBV12-3 or TRBV12-4 and TRBJ2-7; the match to TRBD2 covers 13 bases. The CDR3 length is 14 residues. The CDR3 protein is CARSRLAGGYEQYF. The CDR3 DNA reads as TGTGCCCGCAGTCGACTAGCGGGAGGCTACGAGCAGTACTTC.

The chain combines TRBV5-1 with TRBJ2-3; 8 bases fit TRBD1. The CDR3 is made up of 16 amino acids. In germline, CDR1 is SGHRS, CDR2 YFSETQ. The V and J ends lost 3 bases and 4 bases, in that order; junction bases with no gene match: 10. The DNA of the CDR3 is TGCGCCAGCAGCTCGCCCCGGGACAGGCCCGCAGATACGCAGTATTTT. This gives the protein CASSSPRDRPADTQYF. Drawing the rest from reference TRBV5-1 and TRBJ2-3, the complete variable domain is KAGVTQTPRYLIKTRGQQVTLSCSPISGHRSVSWYQQTPGQGLQFLFEYFSETQRNKGNFPGRFSGRQFSNSRSEMNVSTLELGDSALYLCASSSPRDRPADTQYFGPGTRLTVL.

Comments on this clonotype: A much larger clone is a single base away; this may be a read error. As the CDR3 is not closed by the conserved phenylalanine or tryptophan, this likely results from a read error. The chain combines TRBV30 with TRBJ1-2; TRBD1 is a possible D gene (6 bases). Trimming left V 3 bases short and J 6 bases short, with 14 bases between. The CDR3 has 13 residues. The germline V gene has CDR1 GTSNPN and CDR2 SVGIG (reference sequence). The CDR3 DNA sequence: TGTGCCTGGAGCCGGGACATCCTGGATGGCTACACCTAC. It is translated as CAWSRDILDGYTY.

This clonotype has only a few counts. CDR3 sequence: CASSHCEDDEQFF. The CDR3 coding sequence is TGTGCCAGCAGCCATTGTGAGGACGATGAGCAGTTCTTC. The chain has TRBV5-7 and TRBJ2-1, with D hard to call. TRBV5-7 is designated an ORF whose function remains uncertain. This CDR3 is 13 amino acids long. With 4 bases removed from V and 8 bases from J, the gap between germline ends came to 13 bases.

This clonotype was seen only once. Being one base from a much bigger clone, this may be a read error. The V gene is TRBV7-9, the J gene TRBJ2-3; possibly TRBD2 for D (6 bases). Per germline, CDR1 SEHNR and CDR2 FQNEAQ (reference sequence). This CDR3 has 12 residues. The CDR3 spells CASGLREDTQYF. CDR3 DNA: TGTGCCAGCGGCTTACGGGAGGATACGCAGTATTTT.

The genes are TRBV19 and TRBJ1-1; possible D gene TRBD1, 5 bases. This CDR3 is built from 16 residues. Trimming pared 4 bases from V and 5 bases from J, leaving 20 bases between. CDR1 LNHDA and CDR2 SQIVND come from the germline V gene (reference sequence). The CDR3 nucleotides are TGTGCCAGTAGTACCCGCCAGGGCAACGGTCGGACTGAAGCTTTCTTT. Protein: CASSTRQGNGRTEAFF.

On this clonotype: The CDR3 ends on some other residue instead of the conserved phenylalanine or tryptophan, so this is likely a read error. V and J are TRBV6-2 or TRBV6-3 and TRBJ2-5, with TRBD2 matching over 8 bases. The ends lost 7 bases at V and 5 bases at J; junction bases unmatched: 6. Germline loops: CDR1 MNHEY, CDR2 SVGEGT. This CDR3 spans 13 amino acids. In DNA, the CDR3 is TGTGCCAGCATTAAGCGGGAGTGGGAGACCCAGTACCTC. Translating gives CASIKREWETQYL.

Regarding this clonotype: A much larger clone differs by one base, so this may be a read error. The chain recombines TRBV6-5 with TRBJ2-1; tentatively, D is TRBD2 (5 bases). Trimming removed 6 bases at V and 1 base at J, with 13 bases between. This CDR3 region has 15 residues. Germline values: CDR1 MNHEY, CDR2 SVGAGI. The CDR3, as DNA: TGTGCCAGCAGCGACGGGGTTCGGTCCTACAATGAGCAGTTCTTC. Translation gives CASSDGVRSYNEQFF.

The chain couples TRBV20-1 to TRBJ1-1; D is perhaps TRBD1 (6 bases). The CDR3 consists of 13 residues. Germline lookup yields CDR1 DFQATT and CDR2 SNEGSKA (reference sequence). V lost 6 bases, J lost 1 base, and 12 bases lay in between. Written as DNA, the CDR3 is TGCAGTGCAATCGCGGGGGCGAACACTGAAGCTTTCTTT. It encodes CSAIAGANTEAFF.

Concerning this clonotype itself: One base away lies a much larger clone, so this may be a sequencing read error. The chain recombines TRBV12-3 or TRBV12-4 with TRBJ1-6; TRBD1 aligns across 9 bases. The CDR3 spans 14 residues. The CDR3 sequence is CTSSFGTGRSPLHF. In DNA, the CDR3 is TGTACCAGCAGTTTTGGGACAGGGCGTTCACCCCTCCACTTT.

This clonotype was picked up many times. The chain is built from TRBV6-6 and TRBJ1-4; D possibly corresponds to TRBD1 (5 bases). The CDR3 spans 14 residues. CDR1 and CDR2 (germline): MNHNY, SVGAGI (reference sequence). V dropped 4 bases and J dropped 7 bases, with 13 bases sitting between them. The CDR3 sequence: CASSWGWVGEKLFF. DNA for the CDR3: TGTGCCAGCAGTTGGGGGTGGGTCGGTGAAAAACTGTTTTTT.

A note on this clonotype: This may be a read error: a much more frequent sequence differs by one nucleotide. The chain couples TRBV7-8 to TRBJ2-7; 9 nucleotides agree with TRBD1. The CDR3 length is 15 residues. The germline CDR1 and CDR2 sequences are SGHVS and FQNEAQ. Losses at the gene ends were 7 bases for V and 2 bases for J; bases not matched to a gene: 9. In DNA, the CDR3 is TGTGCCAGCACCCATGCAGGGACAGGGACCTACGAGCAGTACTTC. It encodes CASTHAGTGTYEQYF.

There are many counts of this clonotype. V gene TRBV11-2 combines with J gene TRBJ2-3, with TRBD2 matching over 14 bases. Per germline, CDR1 SGHAT and CDR2 FQNNGV. V was clipped by 5 bases and J by 7 bases; unmatched bases: 8. The CDR3 is made up of 16 amino acids. Here the CDR3 reads CASSPRLAGGINTQYF. DNA for the CDR3: TGTGCCAGCAGCCCCCGACTAGCGGGAGGGATCAATACGCAGTATTTT.

For this clonotype: A much more abundant neighbour one base away suggests this may be a read error. This chain uses TRBV10-2 with TRBJ2-5; 7 bases align to TRBD1. V was pared by 9 bases and J by 1 base, with 8 bases of the junction left unmatched. Germline CDR1 is WSHSY and CDR2 is SAAADI. CDR3 length: 14 residues. CDR3 in amino acids: CARRGRQGQETQYF. CDR3 DNA: TGCGCCAGGAGGGGAAGACAGGGCCAAGAGACCCAGTACTTC.

About this clonotype: The CDR3 does not close with the conserved phenylalanine or tryptophan, likely indicating a read error. The chain links TRBV6-6 to TRBJ2-7; D is unresolved. Germline CDR1 and CDR2: MNHNY and SVGAGI (reference sequence). Trimming shortened V by 2 bases and J by 3 bases, and 5 bases separated the two germline ends. The CDR3 runs to 12 residues. This CDR3 reads CASSYRDYEQYI. The CDR3, as DNA: TGTGCCAGCAGTTACAGGGACTACGAGCAGTACATC.

The J gene is TRBJ2-5, the V gene TRBV5-1, with 13 positions matching TRBD2. J lost 1 base, V lost 2 bases, and 8 bases had no gene match. This CDR3 has 18 residues. Per the germline V gene, CDR1 is SGHRS and CDR2 is YFSETQ. The CDR3 DNA sequence: TGCGCCAGCAGCTTTACCGGGACTAGCGGGACGGGCCAAGAGACCCAGTACTTC. It encodes CASSFTGTSGTGQETQYF.

Comment on this clonotype: A much larger clone is a single base away; this may be a read error. The V gene is TRBV7-9, the J gene TRBJ2-4; 7 nucleotides match TRBD2. Germline V lookup: CDR1 SEHNR, CDR2 FQNEAQ (reference sequence). This CDR3 comprises 17 residues. CDR3 protein: CASSPGRGKLAKNIKYF. CDR3 DNA: TGTGCCAGCAGCCCCGGGCGGGGGAAGCTAGCCAAAAACATTAAGTACTTC.

The chain joins TRBV11-2 to TRBJ2-3, with 7 bases identical to TRBD2. V was clipped by 0 bases and J by 6 bases; unmatched bases: 12. The CDR3 runs 17 residues. Per germline, CDR1 SGHAT and CDR2 FQNNGV. The CDR3 bases are TGTGCCAGCAGCTTAGATCGACTAGCAAGCTTTTTTGATACGCAGTATTTT. It encodes CASSLDRLASFFDTQYF.

The gene calls are TRBV29-1 and TRBJ2-7; 8 bases are a match to TRBD1. Germline V gives CDR1 SQVTM, CDR2 ANQGSEA. CDR3 length equals 11 residues. The CDR3 loop reads CRTKTGVEQYF. For the CDR3, the DNA is TGCAGAACAAAGACAGGGGTCGAGCAGTACTTC.

In regard to this clonotype: A junction boundary mismatches the germline segment, possibly from a read error. The genes are TRBV11-2 and TRBJ2-2, with 9 positions matching TRBD2. The CDR3 runs to 16 residues. Germline CDR1 and CDR2: SGHAT and FQNNGV. DNA of the CDR3: TGTGCCAGCAGCGTAAGCTCGGGACTAGCTGGCGGGGGGGCTGTTTTT. Protein product: CASSVSSGLAGGGAVF.

The sample holds a few counts of this clonotype. V and J are TRBV7-3 and TRBJ2-5; 11 bases align to TRBD2. The CDR3 is made up of 19 amino acids. V was pared by 2 bases and J by 2 bases, with 13 bases of the junction left unmatched. In germline, CDR1 is SGHTA, CDR2 FQGTGA. CDR3 nucleotide sequence: TGTGCCAGCAGCTTATCGGGGGGAACACTAGCGGGAGATCAAGAGACCCAGTACTTC. This sequence encodes CASSLSGGTLAGDQETQYF.

This clonotype has at least ten counts. The chain recombines TRBV5-1 with TRBJ2-2; D call uncertain. From germline, CDR1 is SGHRS and CDR2 YFSETQ. The CDR3 spans 14 residues. Trimming took 0 bases from V and 6 from J, leaving 9 bases between them. Written as DNA, the CDR3 is TGCGCCAGCAGCTTGGAGGGTGGCGCCGGGGAGCTGTTTTTT. Its translation is CASSLEGGAGELFF.